This T cell receptor (beta chain) is drawn from a study of PD-1 blockade in mismatch repair-deficient tumors (dated 2017 in TCRdb). For the wider study: Between September 2013 and September 2016, fewer than 90 consecutive patients with around twelve mismatch repair-deficient cancer types, all previously treated and progressing, were enrolled in the trial. Tumor-associated T cell clones were tracked in the peripheral blood of patients responding to PD-1 blockade by deep sequencing of TCR CDR3 regions. On the study overall, not on this receptor specifically: Tumor-resident clones, often undetectable in blood before treatment, expanded rapidly after pembrolizumab and then contracted, generally before radiologic responses.

In regard to this clone: It has no known antigen specificity. Base qualities are not provided; no much larger clone lies one nucleotide away.

The library came from the immunoSEQ multiplex PCR assay. The table was pulled from immuneACCESS by TCRdb, which kept in-frame rearrangements only. Such tables lose some clones; where checked, under half of the loss comes from unresolved V genes, and the rest has no known cause. The sample yields more than 40,000 clones; roughly 80% were counted once. Roughly 8.7% of the sample is held by the ten biggest clonotypes. CDR1 SGHAT and CDR2 FQNNGV were looked up in the germline V gene. The CDR3 sequence holds 14 residues, the cysteine and phenylalanine included. The entry retains the CDR3 DNA only, 42 bases that are in frame from base 1. The germline V end is reduced by 5 bases and the J end by 3 bases; junction bases left unmatched: 6. For every enrolled patient, mismatch repair deficiency was confirmed by either polymerase chain reaction or immunohistochemistry. TCR sequencing was performed for a few patients who responded to pembrolizumab therapy. The phase II trial prospectively evaluated PD-1 blockade with pembrolizumab in advanced mismatch repair-deficient cancers, independent of tissue of origin. Serial peripheral blood T cell samples were collected before and at multiple times after starting PD-1 blockade. The timing of each blood sample was reported as weeks after the first dose of pembrolizumab.

The TCR sequence derives from an adult with mismatch repair-deficient cancer. The input for sequencing was peripheral blood, taken less than 21 weeks after starting pembrolizumab. The chain links TRBV11-2 with TRBJ1-2; 7 junctional bases match TRBD1. CDR3 loop: CASSPGDSHYGYTF. The DNA sequence is given as TGTGCCAGCAGCCCGGGGGACAGCCACTATGGCTACACCTTC.